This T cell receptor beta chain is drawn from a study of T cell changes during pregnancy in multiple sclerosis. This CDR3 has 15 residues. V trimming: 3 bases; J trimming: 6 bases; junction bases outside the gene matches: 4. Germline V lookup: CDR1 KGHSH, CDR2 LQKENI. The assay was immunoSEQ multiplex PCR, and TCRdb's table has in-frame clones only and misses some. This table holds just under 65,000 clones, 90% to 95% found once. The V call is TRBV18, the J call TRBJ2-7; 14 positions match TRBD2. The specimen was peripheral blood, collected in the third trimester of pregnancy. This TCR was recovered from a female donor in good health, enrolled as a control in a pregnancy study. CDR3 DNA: TGTGCCAGCTCACCCGGACTAGCGGGAGGAAGCGAGCAGTACTTC. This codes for CASSPGLAGGSEQYF.